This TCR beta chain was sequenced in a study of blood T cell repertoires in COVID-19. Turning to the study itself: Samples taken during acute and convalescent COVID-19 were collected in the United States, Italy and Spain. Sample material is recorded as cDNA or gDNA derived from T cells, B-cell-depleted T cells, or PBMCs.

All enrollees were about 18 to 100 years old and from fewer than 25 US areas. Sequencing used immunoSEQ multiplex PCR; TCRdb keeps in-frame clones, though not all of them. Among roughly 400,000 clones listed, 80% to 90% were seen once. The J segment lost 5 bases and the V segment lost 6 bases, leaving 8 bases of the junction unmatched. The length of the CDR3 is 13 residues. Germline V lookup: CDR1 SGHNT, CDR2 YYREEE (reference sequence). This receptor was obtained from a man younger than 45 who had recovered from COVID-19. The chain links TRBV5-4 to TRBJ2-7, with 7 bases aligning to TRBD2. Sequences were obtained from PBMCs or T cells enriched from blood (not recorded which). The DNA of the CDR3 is TGTGCCAGCACTTTACGCGGGAGTGACGAGCAGTACTTC. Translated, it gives CASTLRGSDEQYF.